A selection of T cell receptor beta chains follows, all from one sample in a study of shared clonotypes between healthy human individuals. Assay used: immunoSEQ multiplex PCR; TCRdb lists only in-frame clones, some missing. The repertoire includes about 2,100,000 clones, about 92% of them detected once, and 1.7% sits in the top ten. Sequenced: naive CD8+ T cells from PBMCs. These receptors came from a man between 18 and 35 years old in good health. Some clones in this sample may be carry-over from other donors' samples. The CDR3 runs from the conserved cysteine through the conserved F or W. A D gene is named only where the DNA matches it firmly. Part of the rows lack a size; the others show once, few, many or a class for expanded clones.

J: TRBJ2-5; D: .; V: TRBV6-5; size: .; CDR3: CASSYRHWAGTETQYF; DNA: TGTGCCAGCAGTTACCGCCATTGGGCGGGAACGGAGACCCAGTACTTC
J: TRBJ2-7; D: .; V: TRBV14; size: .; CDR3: CASSPWEGRGSEQYF; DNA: TGTGCCAGCAGCCCTTGGGAGGGAAGGGGGTCCGAGCAGTACTTC
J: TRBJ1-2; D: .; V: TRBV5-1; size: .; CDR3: CASSPRGKDYGYTF; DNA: TGCGCCAGCAGCCCGAGGGGGAAGGACTATGGCTACACCTTC
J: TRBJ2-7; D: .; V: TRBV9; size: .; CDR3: CASSVGASSLKEQYF; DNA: TGTGCCAGCAGCGTAGGGGCTAGCAGCCTTAAGGAGCAGTACTTC
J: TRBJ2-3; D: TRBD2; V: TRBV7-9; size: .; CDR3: CASSSNLAAEWDTQYF; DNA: TGTGCCAGCAGCTCAAATCTAGCGGCAGAATGGGATACGCAGTATTTT
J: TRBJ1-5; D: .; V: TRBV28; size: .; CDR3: CASSLDHNQPQHF; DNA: TGTGCCAGCAGTTTAGACCACAATCAGCCCCAGCATTTT
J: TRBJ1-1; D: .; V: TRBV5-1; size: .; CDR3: CASSLAWGQGEAFF; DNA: TGCGCCAGCAGCTTGGCCTGGGGCCAAGGGGAGGCTTTCTTT
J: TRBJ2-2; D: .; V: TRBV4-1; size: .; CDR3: CASSRLVLNTGELFF; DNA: TGCGCCAGCAGCCGTCTCGTCTTGAACACCGGGGAGCTGTTTTTT
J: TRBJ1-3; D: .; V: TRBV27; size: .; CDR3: CASSMRAGVGNTIYF; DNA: TGTGCCAGCAGTATGCGGGCAGGGGTCGGTAACACCATATATTTT
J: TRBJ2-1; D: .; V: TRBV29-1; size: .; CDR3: CSATAGGQLYNEQFF; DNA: TGCAGCGCCACCGCGGGGGGACAGCTATACAATGAGCAGTTCTTC
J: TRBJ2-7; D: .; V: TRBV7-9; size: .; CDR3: CASSRAVYEQYF; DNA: TGTGCCAGCAGCCGAGCGGTCTACGAGCAGTACTTC
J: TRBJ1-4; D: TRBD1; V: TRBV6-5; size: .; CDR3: CASSQGVRGEKLFF; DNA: TGTGCCAGCAGTCAGGGGGTACGGGGTGAAAAACTGTTTTTT
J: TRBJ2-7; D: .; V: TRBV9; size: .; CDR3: CASSPGGLYEQYF; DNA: TGTGCCAGCAGCCCCGGGGGTTTATACGAGCAGTACTTC
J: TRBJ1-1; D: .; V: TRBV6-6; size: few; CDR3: CASSYSMGLWNTEAFF; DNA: TGTGCCAGCAGTTACTCGATGGGGCTTTGGAACACTGAAGCTTTCTTT
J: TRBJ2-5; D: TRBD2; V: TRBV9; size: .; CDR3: CASTLGGGGETQYF; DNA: TGTGCCAGCACCCTCGGGGGGGGTGGGGAGACCCAGTACTTC
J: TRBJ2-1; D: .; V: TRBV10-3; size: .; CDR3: CAISERFEPPYNEQFF; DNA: TGTGCCATCAGTGAAAGGTTCGAGCCGCCCTACAATGAGCAGTTCTTC
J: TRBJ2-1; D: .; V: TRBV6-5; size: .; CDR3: CASSYARYSYNEQFF; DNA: TGTGCCAGCAGTTATGCCAGGTACTCCTACAATGAGCAGTTCTTC
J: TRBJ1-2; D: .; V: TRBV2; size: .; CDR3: CASSEDFRGLGSGYTF; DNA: TGTGCCAGCAGTGAGGATTTCCGGGGGTTGGGGTCGGGCTACACCTTC
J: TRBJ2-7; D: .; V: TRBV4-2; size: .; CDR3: CASSQVSLGSYEQYF; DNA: TGTGCCAGCAGCCAAGTATCTTTAGGCTCCTACGAGCAGTACTTC
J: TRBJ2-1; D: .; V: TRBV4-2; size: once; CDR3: CASSQGSYNEQFF; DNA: TGTGCCAGCAGCCAGGGCTCCTACAATGAGCAGTTCTTC
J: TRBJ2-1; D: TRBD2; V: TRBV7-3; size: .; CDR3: CASSLLAGVYNEQFF; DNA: TGTGCCAGCAGCCTACTAGCGGGGGTTTACAATGAGCAGTTCTTC
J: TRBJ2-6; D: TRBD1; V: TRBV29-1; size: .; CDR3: CSVEEWWAGGHSGANVLTF; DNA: TGCAGCGTTGAAGAATGGTGGGCAGGGGGCCACTCTGGGGCCAACGTCCTGACTTTC
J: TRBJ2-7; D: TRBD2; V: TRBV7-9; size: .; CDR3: CASSPPSGPGEQYF; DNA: TGTGCCAGCAGCCCTCCTAGCGGCCCGGGCGAGCAGTACTTC
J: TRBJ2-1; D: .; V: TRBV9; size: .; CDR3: CASSVVGAGNNEQFF; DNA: TGTGCCAGCAGCGTAGTCGGGGCAGGGAACAATGAGCAGTTCTTC
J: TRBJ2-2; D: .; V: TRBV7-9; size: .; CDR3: CASSPSLNTGELFF; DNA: TGTGCCAGCAGCCCGTCGTTAAACACCGGGGAGCTGTTTTTT
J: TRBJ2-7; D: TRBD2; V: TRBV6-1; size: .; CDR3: CASSEVGGPPLGLAGDEQYF; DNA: TGTGCCAGCAGTGAAGTAGGCGGACCTCCCTTGGGACTAGCGGGAGACGAGCAGTACTTC
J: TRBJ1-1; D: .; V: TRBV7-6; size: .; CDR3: CASSSGPYVNPFF; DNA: TGTGCCAGCAGCTCGGGACCGTACGTAAACCCTTTCTTT
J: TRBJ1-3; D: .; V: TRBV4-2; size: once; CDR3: CASSQDSDTALFPGNTIYF; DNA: TGTGCCAGCAGCCAAGATTCGGACACTGCCTTATTTCCTGGAAACACCATATATTTT
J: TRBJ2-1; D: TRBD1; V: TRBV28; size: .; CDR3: CASSLSTTGEPYNEQFF; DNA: TGTGCCAGCAGTTTATCCACCACAGGGGAACCCTACAATGAGCAGTTCTTC
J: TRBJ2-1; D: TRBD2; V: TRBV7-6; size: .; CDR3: CASSYTSGSVDEQFF; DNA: TGTGCCAGCAGCTATACTAGCGGGAGTGTCGATGAGCAGTTCTTC
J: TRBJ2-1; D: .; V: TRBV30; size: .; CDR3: CAWRSPRGIYNEQFF; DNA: TGTGCCTGGAGGTCGCCTAGAGGGATTTACAATGAGCAGTTCTTC
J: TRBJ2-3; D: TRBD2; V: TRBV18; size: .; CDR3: CASSASSGRLEDTQYF; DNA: TGTGCCAGCTCAGCCTCTAGCGGTAGGTTGGAAGATACGCAGTATTTT
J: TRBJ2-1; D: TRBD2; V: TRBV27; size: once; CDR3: CASSAQERGYNEQFF; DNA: TGTGCCAGCAGTGCCCAGGAGCGGGGCTACAATGAGCAGTTCTTC
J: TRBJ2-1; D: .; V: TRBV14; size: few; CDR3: CASSGRRGRFHEQFF; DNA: TGTGCCAGCAGCGGACGCCGGGGGCGCTTTCATGAGCAGTTCTTC
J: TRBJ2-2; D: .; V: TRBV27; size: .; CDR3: CASSFFPLRENTGELFF; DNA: TGTGCCAGCAGTTTCTTTCCATTGCGGGAAAACACCGGGGAGCTGTTTTTT
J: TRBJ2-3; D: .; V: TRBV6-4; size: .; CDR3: CASSPLGGVGTDTQYF; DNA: TGTGCCAGCAGCCCTCTTGGAGGAGTTGGGACAGATACGCAGTATTTT
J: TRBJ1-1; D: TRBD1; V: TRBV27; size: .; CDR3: CASSLVPGQGMNTEAFF; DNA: TGTGCCAGCAGTCTAGTCCCGGGACAGGGGATGAACACTGAAGCTTTCTTT
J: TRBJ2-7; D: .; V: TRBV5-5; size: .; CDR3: CASRPDTLMYEQYF; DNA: TGTGCCAGCAGACCCGACACCCTTATGTACGAGCAGTACTTC
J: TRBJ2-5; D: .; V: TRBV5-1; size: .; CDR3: CASSAGQLLQETQYF; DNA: TGCGCCAGCAGCGCGGGACAGTTACTCCAAGAGACCCAGTACTTC
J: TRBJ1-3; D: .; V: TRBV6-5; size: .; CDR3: CASSYGRLRSGNTIYF; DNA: TGTGCCAGCAGTTACGGGCGGCTGCGATCTGGAAACACCATATATTTT
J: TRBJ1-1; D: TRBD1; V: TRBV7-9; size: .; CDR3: CASSLGLGGGDGAFF; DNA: TGTGCCAGCAGCTTGGGGCTCGGAGGGGGCGACGGTGCTTTCTTT
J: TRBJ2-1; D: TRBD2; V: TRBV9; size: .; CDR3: CASSGRTSGGRSEQFF; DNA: TGTGCCAGCAGCGGAAGGACTAGCGGGGGTCGGAGTGAGCAGTTCTTC
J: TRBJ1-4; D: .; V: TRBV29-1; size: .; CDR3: CSVGAGVLTNEKLFF; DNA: TGCAGCGTTGGGGCGGGGGTGTTAACTAATGAAAAACTGTTTTTT
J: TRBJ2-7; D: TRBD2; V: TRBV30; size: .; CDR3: CACEGDWMGLAGSSYEQYF; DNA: TGTGCCTGCGAGGGGGATTGGATGGGACTAGCGGGAAGCTCCTACGAGCAGTACTTC
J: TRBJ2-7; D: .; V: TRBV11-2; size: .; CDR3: CASSQLPSGEQYF; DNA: TGTGCCAGCAGCCAACTGCCGTCGGGGGAGCAGTACTTC
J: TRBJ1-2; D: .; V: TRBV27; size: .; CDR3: CASRRGGSYGYTF; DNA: TGTGCCAGCCGTCGGGGGGGAAGCTATGGCTACACCTTC
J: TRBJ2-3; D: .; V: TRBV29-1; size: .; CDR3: CSVEFGNTDTQYF; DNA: TGCAGCGTTGAGTTCGGGAACACAGATACGCAGTATTTT
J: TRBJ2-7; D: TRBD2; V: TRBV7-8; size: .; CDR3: CASSLVASGTYEQYF; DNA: TGTGCCAGCAGCTTAGTTGCTAGCGGGACCTACGAGCAGTACTTC
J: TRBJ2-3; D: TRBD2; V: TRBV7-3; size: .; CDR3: CASSSTSGLTDTQYF; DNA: TGTGCCAGCAGCTCAACTAGCGGGCTCACAGATACGCAGTATTTT
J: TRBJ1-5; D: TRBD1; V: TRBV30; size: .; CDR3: CAWSRGQASNQPQHF; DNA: TGTGCCTGGAGTAGGGGGCAGGCAAGCAATCAGCCCCAGCATTTT
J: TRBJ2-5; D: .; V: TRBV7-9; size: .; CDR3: CASSREGFQETQYF; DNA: TGTGCCAGCAGCCGAGAAGGATTCCAAGAGACCCAGTACTTC
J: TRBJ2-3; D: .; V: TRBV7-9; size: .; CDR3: CASSPRGVFPDTQYF; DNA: TGTGCCAGCAGCCCGAGGGGGGTTTTCCCAGATACGCAGTATTTT
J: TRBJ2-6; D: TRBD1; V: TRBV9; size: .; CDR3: CASSVRQGEGGANVLTF; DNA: TGTGCCAGCAGCGTCCGACAGGGGGAGGGAGGGGCCAACGTCCTGACTTTC
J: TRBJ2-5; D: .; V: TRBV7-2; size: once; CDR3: CASSGGETQYF; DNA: TGTGCCAGCAGCGGGGGAGAGACCCAGTACTTC
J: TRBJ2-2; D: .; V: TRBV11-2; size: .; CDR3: CASAGTGELFF; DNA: TGTGCCAGCGCAGGGACCGGGGAGCTGTTTTTT
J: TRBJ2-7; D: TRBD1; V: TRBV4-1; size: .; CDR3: CASSQDYRGLTYEQYF; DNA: TGCGCCAGCAGCCAAGATTACAGGGGGCTCACCTACGAGCAGTACTTC
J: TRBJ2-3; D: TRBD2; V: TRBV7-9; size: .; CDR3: CASSFRLAGNTDTQYF; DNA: TGTGCCAGCAGCTTCAGACTAGCGGGGAACACAGATACGCAGTATTTT
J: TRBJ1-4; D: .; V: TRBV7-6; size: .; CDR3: CASSLTTDSTNEKLFF; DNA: TGTGCCAGCAGCTTGACGACCGACTCAACTAATGAAAAACTGTTTTTT
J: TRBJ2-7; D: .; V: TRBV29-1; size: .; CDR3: CSVVSRGEQYF; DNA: TGCAGCGTTGTGTCGAGGGGCGAGCAGTACTTC